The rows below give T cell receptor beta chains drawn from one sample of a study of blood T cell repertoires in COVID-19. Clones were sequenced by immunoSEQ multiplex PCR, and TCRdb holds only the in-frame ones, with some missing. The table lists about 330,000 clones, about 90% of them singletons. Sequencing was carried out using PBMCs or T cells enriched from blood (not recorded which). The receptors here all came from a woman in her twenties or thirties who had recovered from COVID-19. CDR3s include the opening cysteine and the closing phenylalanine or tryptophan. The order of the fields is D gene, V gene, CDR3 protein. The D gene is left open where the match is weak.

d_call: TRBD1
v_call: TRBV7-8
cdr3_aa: CASRGQGAGEQYF

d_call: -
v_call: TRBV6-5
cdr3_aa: CASGRGINTGELFF

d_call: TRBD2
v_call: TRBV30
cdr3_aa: CAWSVPRRGGRTYEQYF

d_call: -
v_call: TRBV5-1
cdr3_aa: CASSLITGSGTEAFF

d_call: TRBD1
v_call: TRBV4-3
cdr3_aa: CASSRLGFGTGGLDTQYF

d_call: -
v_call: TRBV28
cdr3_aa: CASSLWGQRITAKNIQYF

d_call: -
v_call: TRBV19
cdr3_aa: CASEDSPGEKLFF

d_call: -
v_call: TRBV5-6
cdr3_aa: CASSFGGFYNQPQHF

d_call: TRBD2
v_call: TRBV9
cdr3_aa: CASSKTLAGGNPSTDTQYF

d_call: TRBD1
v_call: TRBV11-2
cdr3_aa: CASSLDGTVTYEQYF

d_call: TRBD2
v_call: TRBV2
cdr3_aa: CASRLGGGYEQYF

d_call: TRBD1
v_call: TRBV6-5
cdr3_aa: CASSYGQVLGTEAFF

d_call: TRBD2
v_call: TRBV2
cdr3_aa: CASSTTSHEQFF

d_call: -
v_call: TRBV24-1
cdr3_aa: CATSDFLDPGNRNTEAFF

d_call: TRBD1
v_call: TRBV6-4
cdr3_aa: CASSDPIFRGRVPYSNQPQHF

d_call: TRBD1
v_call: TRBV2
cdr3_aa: CASNPPGTGRYEQYF

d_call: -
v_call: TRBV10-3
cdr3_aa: CAIKAGNDGETQYF

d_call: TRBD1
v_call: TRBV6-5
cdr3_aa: CAASNLPGGYYEQYF

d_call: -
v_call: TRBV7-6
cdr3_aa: CASSLAMDSEETQYF

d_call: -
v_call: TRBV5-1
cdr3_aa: CASSPPPSTGLPFNEQFF

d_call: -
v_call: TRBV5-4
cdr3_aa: CASSSEVNYNEQFF

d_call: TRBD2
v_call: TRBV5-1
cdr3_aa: CASSLGTSGGEDTQYF

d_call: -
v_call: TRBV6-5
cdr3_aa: CASSPLRSTGKFF

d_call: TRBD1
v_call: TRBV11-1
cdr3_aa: CASSLGQGRNTQYF

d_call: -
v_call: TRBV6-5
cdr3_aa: CASRQGLNTEAFF

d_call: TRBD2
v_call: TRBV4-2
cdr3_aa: CASSHSGGAETQYF

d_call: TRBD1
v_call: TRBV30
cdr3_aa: CAYIGTGASYEQYF

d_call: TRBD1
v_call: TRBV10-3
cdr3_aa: CAISEPNKTGLDNGYTF

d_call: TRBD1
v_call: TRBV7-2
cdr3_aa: CASSPGRGMNTEAFF

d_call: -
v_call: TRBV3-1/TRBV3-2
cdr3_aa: CASSIPGVATEAFF

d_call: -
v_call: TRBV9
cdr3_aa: CASSVEQVFRLNEKLFF

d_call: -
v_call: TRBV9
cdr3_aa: CASSVSGGLGGYTF

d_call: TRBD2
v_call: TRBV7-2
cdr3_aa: CASSPRRLAGAEQFF

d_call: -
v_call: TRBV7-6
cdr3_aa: CASSYITEGTDTQYF

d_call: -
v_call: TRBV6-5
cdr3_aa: CASRKTDNYGYTF

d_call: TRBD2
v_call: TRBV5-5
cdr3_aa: CASSPGTSGAKDEQFF

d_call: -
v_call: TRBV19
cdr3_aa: CASSPRTFQANVLTF